This entry is about one T cell receptor (beta chain). Its cognate antigen is unknown. TCRdb's copy holds only in-frame clones and misses some; the assay was immunoSEQ multiplex PCR. Here the sample spans around 76,000 clones, roughly 92% being singletons. The sample belongs to a study of resident and recirculating memory T cells in vitiligo. V lost 3 bases and J lost 4, with 16 bases in between. From germline, CDR1 is SGHTA and CDR2 FQGNSA. This CDR3 region has 16 residues. General study points: Clonality differed among vitiligo lesions, with no unique dominant clone. TCR sequences were not conserved across biopsy sites or patients.

Patients' lesions had not changed for the previous 6 months. The receptor's source is a male donor with vitiligo. Sequences were obtained from blood. The chain recombines TRBV7-2 with TRBJ1-3, with a weak D call TRBD1 (6 bases). CDR3 region: CASSFLGGLEGNTIYF. DNA for the CDR3: TGTGCCAGCAGCTTCCTAGGGGGTCTAGAAGGAAACACCATATATTTT.